This is a list of T cell receptor beta chains from one sample in a study of vaccination and CD4 T cells after COVID-19. These receptors are not linked to any known antigen. TCRdb independently ran MiXCR on the PCR reads; one entry per CDR3 protein. Of about 16,000 distinct CDR3 sequences in the sample, more than 30% are singletons; the top ten hold 20% to 25%. The sample was CD4+ T cells from blood, cultured in vitro, taken before SARS-CoV-2 vaccination. These receptors originate from a human donor who received a COVID-19 vaccine. Both conserved end residues are part of each CDR3. Each record gives: V gene, J gene, clone size, D gene, CDR3 DNA, CDR3 protein. A D gene is named only where the DNA matches it firmly. The size entry is marked missing in some rows and otherwise reads once, few, many or a size class.

TRBV7-4,TRBJ2-1,few,TRBD1,TGTGCCAGCAGCGTAGCTACGACAGGGGAGGATGAGCAGTTCTTC,CASSVATTGEDEQFF
TRBV20-1,TRBJ2-1,few,TRBD2,TGCAGTGCTACCGGGGCTAGCGGACCTATTTACAATGAGCAGTTCTTC,CSATGASGPIYNEQFF
TRBV19,TRBJ2-7,NA,NA,TGTGCCAGTAGTATGAGACATAGCGACGAGCAGTACTTC,CASSMRHSDEQYF
TRBV6-1,TRBJ1-2,NA,TRBD1,TGTGCCAGCAGGAAAGGACAGGACACTACAGCTAACTATGGCTACACCTTC,CASRKGQDTTANYGYTF
TRBV7-9,TRBJ1-2,NA,TRBD1,TGTGCCAGCAGCTTTGGACAGGGCGACTATGGCTACACCTTC,CASSFGQGDYGYTF
TRBV20-1,TRBJ2-5,few,NA,TGCAGTGCTAGAGGGTATCAGAAACAAGAGACCCAGTACTTC,CSARGYQKQETQYF
TRBV6-1,TRBJ1-2,NA,NA,TGTGCCAGCAGAGCCGCCTCTTACGGACTGGGCTATGGCTACACCTTC,CASRAASYGLGYGYTF
TRBV12-3/TRBV12-4,TRBJ1-1,NA,NA,TGTGCCAACACTCCTAGCCTAGGCACTGAAGCTTTCTTT,CANTPSLGTEAFF
TRBV19,TRBJ1-1,few,NA,TGTGCCACTGACGCCCAGGGATACACTGAAGCTTTCTTT,CATDAQGYTEAFF
TRBV7-8,TRBJ1-2,few,NA,TGTGCCAGCAGAAAAGACAGGACAACGGCTAACTATGGCTACACCTTC,CASRKDRTTANYGYTF
TRBV14,TRBJ2-1,NA,TRBD2,TGTGCCAGCAGCCGCGGGGGGGCTGTCAATGAGCAGTTCTTC,CASSRGGAVNEQFF
TRBV18,TRBJ1-3,NA,NA,TGTGCCAGCACAAACACCACCTCGGGGAGTAGAGGAAACACCATATATTTT,CASTNTTSGSRGNTIYF
TRBV30,TRBJ1-2,NA,TRBD1,TGTGCCTGGAGTCTTGAGGGGGCGCCCGGCTATTTC,CAWSLEGAPGYF
TRBV30,TRBJ1-6,NA,NA,TGTGCCTCGAGTTGGGGGGGCTCGGTCAATTCACCCCTCCACTTT,CASSWGGSVNSPLHF
TRBV12-3/TRBV12-4,TRBJ1-1,NA,NA,TGTGCCAGCAGCCACGGGACGTCGACTCTCACTGAAGCTTTCTTT,CASSHGTSTLTEAFF
TRBV18,TRBJ1-2,NA,NA,TGTGCCAGCTCACAAAACAGGGAAGCTAACTATGGCTACACCTTC,CASSQNREANYGYTF
TRBV5-1,TRBJ1-6,few,NA,TGCGCCAGCAGTAACAATGAATCACCCCTCCACTTT,CASSNNESPLHF
TRBV5-4,TRBJ1-4,NA,NA,TGTGCCAGCAGTTCCCGGGACACAGGTGCAACTAATGAAAAACTGTTTTTT,CASSSRDTGATNEKLFF
TRBV24-1,TRBJ2-1,NA,TRBD2,TGTGCCACCAGTGATTTCAGGACTAGCGGGGGGGACAATGAGCAGTTCTTC,CATSDFRTSGGDNEQFF